Listed below are T cell receptor beta chains from one sample, sequenced in a study of a mutant IDH1 vaccine in newly diagnosed glioma. Clones were sequenced by immunoSEQ multiplex PCR, and TCRdb holds only the in-frame ones, with some missing. Of about 26,000 clones in the sample, around 78% were seen once. For these TCRs, the target antigens are not known. The sample here was PBMCs, taken from a glioma patient whose treatment included an IDH1 peptide vaccine. Receptors were obtained from a man aged 30 to 39 with glioma. CDR3s include the opening cysteine and the closing phenylalanine or tryptophan. The order of the fields is CDR3 DNA, CDR3 protein, J gene, V gene, clone size, D gene. The D gene is left open where the match is weak. A row's size may be missing; if present it is once, few, many or a size class.

cdr3_nt: TGTGCCAGCAGCTTAGCGGTATTAGGAACAGATACGCAGTATTTT; cdr3_aa: CASSLAVLGTDTQYF; j_call: TRBJ2-3; v_call: TRBV7-9; clone_size: few; d_call: -
cdr3_nt: TGCGCCAGCAGCCAAGCGGACAGGGGTTACAATGAGCAGTTCTTC; cdr3_aa: CASSQADRGYNEQFF; j_call: TRBJ2-1; v_call: TRBV4-3; clone_size: -; d_call: TRBD1
cdr3_nt: TGTGCCAGCAGCCAGATTGGGGGGGCCTATAATTCACCCCTCCACTTT; cdr3_aa: CASSQIGGAYNSPLHF; j_call: TRBJ1-6; v_call: TRBV14; clone_size: -; d_call: -
cdr3_nt: TGTGCCTGGAGTATGGCGGGACCCTATGGCTACACCTTC; cdr3_aa: CAWSMAGPYGYTF; j_call: TRBJ1-2; v_call: TRBV30; clone_size: few; d_call: -
cdr3_nt: TGTGCCAGCAGCTTAGAGGACTCTGGGGACGAGCAGTACTTC; cdr3_aa: CASSLEDSGDEQYF; j_call: TRBJ2-7; v_call: TRBV7-9; clone_size: -; d_call: -
cdr3_nt: TGTGCCAGCAGCCAAAACCGGGGCGGGCAGCCCCAGCATTTT; cdr3_aa: CASSQNRGGQPQHF; j_call: TRBJ1-5; v_call: TRBV6-1; clone_size: -; d_call: -
cdr3_nt: TGTGCCAGCTCACCACCAGGGCTATCTGAAGCTTTCTTT; cdr3_aa: CASSPPGLSEAFF; j_call: TRBJ1-1; v_call: TRBV18; clone_size: few; d_call: -
cdr3_nt: TGCGCCAGCAGCCGGGCTAGCGGGAGGTTCTCCTACGAGCAGTACTTC; cdr3_aa: CASSRASGRFSYEQYF; j_call: TRBJ2-7; v_call: TRBV4-1; clone_size: -; d_call: TRBD2
cdr3_nt: TGTGCCTGCCGACCCGACACAGGGGGCCCGGGGGAGCTGTTTTTT; cdr3_aa: CACRPDTGGPGELFF; j_call: TRBJ2-2; v_call: TRBV30; clone_size: -; d_call: TRBD1
cdr3_nt: TGTGCCAGCAGTCTACAGGGGCTTTATGAAAAACTGTTTTTT; cdr3_aa: CASSLQGLYEKLFF; j_call: TRBJ1-4; v_call: TRBV5-6; clone_size: few; d_call: TRBD1
cdr3_nt: TGTGCCAGCAGCGGGGCCGGGACAGGCGACGAAGCTTTCTTT; cdr3_aa: CASSGAGTGDEAFF; j_call: TRBJ1-1; v_call: TRBV7-2; clone_size: -; d_call: TRBD1
cdr3_nt: TGTGCCAGCAGCTCGTCGTCTTGGTTACCTAATGAAAAACTGTTTTTT; cdr3_aa: CASSSSSWLPNEKLFF; j_call: TRBJ1-4; v_call: TRBV7-6; clone_size: medium-sized; d_call: -
cdr3_nt: TGTGCCAGCGCCAGAAACAATCAGCCCCAGCATTTT; cdr3_aa: CASARNNQPQHF; j_call: TRBJ1-5; v_call: TRBV2; clone_size: few; d_call: -
cdr3_nt: TGCGCCAGCAGCGGCGGAGACAGAGGGACTGAAGCTTTCTTT; cdr3_aa: CASSGGDRGTEAFF; j_call: TRBJ1-1; v_call: TRBV5-1; clone_size: -; d_call: -
cdr3_nt: TGTGCCAGTACCGGGACAGGGTTCATCAGCGGCTATGGCTACACCTTC; cdr3_aa: CASTGTGFISGYGYTF; j_call: TRBJ1-2; v_call: TRBV19; clone_size: -; d_call: TRBD1
cdr3_nt: TGTGCCAGCAGTGTACAGGGGAACAATCAGCCCCAGCATTTT; cdr3_aa: CASSVQGNNQPQHF; j_call: TRBJ1-5; v_call: TRBV2; clone_size: -; d_call: TRBD1
cdr3_nt: TGCGCCAGCAGCCAGAGCAGGGAGGCTGGAAACACCATATATTTT; cdr3_aa: CASSQSREAGNTIYF; j_call: TRBJ1-3; v_call: TRBV4-3; clone_size: -; d_call: -
cdr3_nt: TGTGCCAGTAGTATAAACGGTAACTCTGGGGCCAACGTCCTGACTTTC; cdr3_aa: CASSINGNSGANVLTF; j_call: TRBJ2-6; v_call: TRBV19; clone_size: -; d_call: -
cdr3_nt: TGTGCCAGCAGCCCTCCCCCGGGGGGCTACACCTTC; cdr3_aa: CASSPPPGGYTF; j_call: TRBJ1-2; v_call: TRBV9; clone_size: -; d_call: -
cdr3_nt: TGTGCCAGCAGTGAAGATAGGCCCGGGATCGATACGCAGTATTTT; cdr3_aa: CASSEDRPGIDTQYF; j_call: TRBJ2-3; v_call: TRBV2; clone_size: once; d_call: -
cdr3_nt: TGTGCCAGCAGCAAAGCCTCGGCAGCAGCCTACAATGAGCAGTTCTTC; cdr3_aa: CASSKASAAAYNEQFF; j_call: TRBJ2-1; v_call: TRBV21-1; clone_size: -; d_call: -
cdr3_nt: TGTGCCAGCAGCTTCAAGAGCCCTTGGCGCACTGAAGCTTTCTTT; cdr3_aa: CASSFKSPWRTEAFF; j_call: TRBJ1-1; v_call: TRBV7-2; clone_size: -; d_call: -
cdr3_nt: TGCGCCAGCAGCTTGCCAGCGGGGGGAGTCGAGACCCAGTACTTC; cdr3_aa: CASSLPAGGVETQYF; j_call: TRBJ2-5; v_call: TRBV5-1; clone_size: -; d_call: TRBD2
cdr3_nt: TGTGCCTGCGCCTCCGGGATCTCCTACGAGCAGTACTTC; cdr3_aa: CACASGISYEQYF; j_call: TRBJ2-7; v_call: TRBV30; clone_size: -; d_call: -
cdr3_nt: TGTGCCAGCAGCCCACAGTCCGTAGTTTTCGAGCAGTATTTT; cdr3_aa: CASSPQSVVFEQYF; j_call: TRBJ2-3; v_call: TRBV9; clone_size: -; d_call: -